This T cell receptor (beta chain) was retrieved from a study of tumor and adjacent non-tumor tissue in lung cancer. Looked up from germline, CDR1 is SGHAT and CDR2 is FQDESV (reference sequence). There are 13 residues in the CDR3. This sample's RNA came from whole unsorted tissue. The normal lung tissue was taken more than 3 cm from the tumor edge. As for this clonotype: A read error may produce the germline difference seen at one junction end.

Three rounds of nested PCR, following a modified ARM-PCR protocol, produced the TCRbeta library. TCRdb ran MiXCR on the multiplex PCR reads and lists one entry per CDR3 protein. This table holds under 95,000 distinct CDR3 sequences, about 82% found once. The sequence was obtained from a man between 60 and 70 years old with non-small cell lung cancer. V is TRBV11-1 and J is TRBJ2-7; tentative D call: TRBD1 (5 bases). The sample taken for sequencing was distant non-tumor lung tissue. CDR3 DNA sequence: TGTGCCAGCAGCACTGACAGAGGTGGAGAGCATTACTTC. Protein product: CASSTDRGGEHYF. The full variable domain, in which reference TRBV11-1 and TRBJ2-7 provide the parts outside the CDR3, is EAEVAQSPRYKITEKSQAVAFWCDPISGHATLYWYRQILGQGPELLVQFQDESVVDDSQLPKDRFSAERLKGVDSTLKIQPAELGDSAMYLCASSTDRGGEHYFGPGTRLTVT.